The 10 T cell receptor beta chains given below trace back to one sample, sequenced in a study of blood T cell repertoires in COVID-19. Assay used: immunoSEQ multiplex PCR; TCRdb lists only in-frame clones, some missing. The profile shows about 240,000 clones, roughly 90% of them singletons. The source material was peripheral blood. The receptor set was obtained from a man aged 60 to 69 who had recovered from COVID-19.

This chain joins TRBV15 and TRBJ2-2; no firm D call. The V and J ends lost 6 bases and 5 bases respectively, with 13 bases between them. Germline-derived CDR1 and CDR2 are LNHNV and YYDKDF (reference sequence). The CDR3 length is 14 residues. The CDR3 DNA sequence: TGTGCCACCAGGGCGGAAGAATATACCGGGGAGCTGTTTTTT. Its translation is CATRAEEYTGELFF.

The V and J genes are TRBV10-2 and TRBJ2-2; 8 bases map to TRBD1. V lost 4 bases and J lost 7; bases outside the gene matches: 2. This CDR3 contains 13 residues. Per germline, CDR1 WSHSY and CDR2 SAAADI. The CDR3 bases are TGCGCCAGCAGTGGACAGGGGATCGGGGAGCTGTTTTTT. Its protein is CASSGQGIGELFF.

There are a few counts of this clone. V and J are TRBV3-1 (or the pseudogene TRBV3-2) and TRBJ2-7; the D gene is possibly TRBD1 (6 bases). Germline V gene lookup returns CDR1 LGHDT and CDR2 YNNKEL (reference sequence). Trimming removed 5 bases at V and 2 bases at J, with 13 bases between. The CDR3 is made up of 14 amino acids. CDR3 loop: CASSKHRAPYEQYF. DNA of the CDR3: TGTGCCAGCAGCAAACACAGGGCCCCCTACGAGCAGTACTTC.

The chain is built from TRBV9 and TRBJ1-1; 11 bases match TRBD1. Germline CDR1 is SGDLS and CDR2 is YYNGEE. There are 13 residues in the CDR3. The trim removed 5 bases at V and 7 bases at J, leaving 4 bases unmatched. In DNA form, the CDR3 reads TGTGCCAGCAGTCGGGACAGGGGGTTTGAAGCTTTCTTT. Its translation: CASSRDRGFEAFF.

The chain has TRBV6-2 or TRBV6-3 and TRBJ2-1; weak D call: TRBD1 (6 bases). Trimming removed 6 bases at V and 4 bases at J, with 16 bases between. Germline assignment: CDR1 MNHEY and CDR2 SVGEGT. This CDR3 comprises 15 residues. The CDR3 here is CASSLTGTPYNEQFF. CDR3 DNA sequence: TGTGCCAGCAGCCTTACCGGGACACCGTACAATGAGCAGTTCTTC.

In this sample, this clone turned up once. The chain has TRBV10-3 and TRBJ1-6; 7 bases line up with TRBD1. CDR3 length equals 14 residues. In germline, CDR1 is ENHRY, CDR2 SYGVKD. Trimming took 7 bases from V and 6 from J; bases not matched to a gene: 6. CDR3 nucleotides: TGTGCCATCAAAACCACAGGGGTTAATTCACCCCTCCACTTT. It specifies CAIKTTGVNSPLHF.

The J gene is TRBJ2-3, the V gene TRBV20-1, with 9 bases matching TRBD1. V gave up 3 bases and J gave up 2 bases; unmatched junction bases: 6. Germline CDR1 reads DFQATT; CDR2 reads SNEGSKA (reference sequence). The CDR3 has 15 amino acids. Here the CDR3 reads CSASRTGVVTDTQYF. DNA of the CDR3: TGCAGTGCTAGTCGGACAGGGGTAGTCACAGATACGCAGTATTTT.

The sample holds many counts of this clone. The gene calls are TRBV4-1 and TRBJ1-2; no firm D call. Trimming took off 2 bases at V and 7 bases at J, with 5 bases between the two ends. This CDR3 region has 11 residues. The germline V gene encodes CDR1 MGHRA and CDR2 YSYEKL. CDR3 nucleotide sequence: TGCGCCAGCAGCCAACTAGCTGGCTACACCTTC. It encodes CASSQLAGYTF.

The V gene is TRBV5-1, the J gene TRBJ2-7, with 8 bases that match TRBD1. There are 15 residues in the CDR3. Per the germline V gene, CDR1 is SGHRS and CDR2 is YFSETQ. J lost 0 bases, V lost 4 bases, and 6 bases had no gene match. The CDR3 DNA follows: TGCGCCAGCAGCCCGGGACAGGCGAGCTCCTACGAGCAGTACGTC. This translates into CASSPGQASSYEQYV.

The rearrangement links TRBV5-1 to TRBJ1-2; D possibly corresponds to TRBD1 (5 bases). Germline V CDR1 and CDR2: SGHRS, YFSETQ. Trimming shortened V by 3 bases and J by 7 bases, and 16 bases separated the two germline ends. CDR3 size: 14 residues. This chain's CDR3 is CASSSDGTIAGYTF. CDR3 in DNA: TGCGCCAGCAGCTCCGACGGGACTATTGCTGGCTACACCTTC.